The text below deals with one T cell receptor beta chain. The sample originates from a study of blood T cell repertoires in COVID-19. Sequenced by immunoSEQ multiplex PCR; TCRdb stores in-frame clones only, minus some. The table includes about 160,000 clones, approximately 81% detected once. Recruited during active infection, patients (from Seattle) were subsequently followed longitudinally. The CDR3 has 16 residues. J lost 2 bases, V lost 5 bases, and 5 bases had no gene match. Per the germline V gene, CDR1 is MDHEN and CDR2 is SYDVKM. This chain uses TRBV28 with TRBJ2-1; 11 bases are shared with TRBD2. Source material: peripheral blood. This receptor was taken from a woman aged 45-59 years with COVID-19, enrolled during active disease. CDR3 DNA: TGTGCCAGCAGTCCGATTAGCGGGGGGGCCTACAATGAGCAGTTCTTC. This sequence encodes CASSPISGGAYNEQFF.